One and the same sample provided the 23 T cell receptor beta chains below, sequenced in a study of cytomegalovirus exposure and HLA in healthy donors. It was with 60 Vbeta and 13 Jbeta primers that the PCR ran. Assay used: immunoSEQ multiplex PCR; TCRdb lists only in-frame clones, some missing. The sample holds 100,000 to 150,000 clones, over 70% seen once. Sequenced input: PBMCs. The receptors stem from a woman in her forties in good health and CMV-seronegative.

This sequence joins TRBV7-9 and TRBJ2-5; D remains ambiguous. The CDR3 contains 12 residues. The germline V gene has CDR1 SEHNR and CDR2 FQNEAQ (reference sequence). Between the trimmed V and J ends, which lost 2 bases and 8 bases, there was a span of 9 bases. CDR3 loop: CASSLSGETQYF. The DNA for the CDR3 is TGTGCCAGCAGCTTATCCGGAGAAACCCAGTACTTC.

The V call is TRBV4-3, the J call TRBJ2-3, with D maybe TRBD1 (5 bases). The ends were cut back, 0 bases at V and 6 bases at J, with 16 bases in the middle. The CDR3 is made up of 16 amino acids. The germline V gene encodes CDR1 LGHNA and CDR2 YSLEER. The CDR3 spells CASSQEPHRQGDTQYF. DNA of the CDR3: TGCGCCAGCAGCCAAGAACCCCACAGGCAAGGGGATACGCAGTATTTT.

The chain employs TRBV7-9 and TRBJ1-5; D ambiguous. V was trimmed by 5 bases and J by 4 bases, leaving 18 bases between them. CDR3 size: 16 residues. CDR1 SEHNR and CDR2 FQNEAQ come from the germline V gene (reference sequence). The CDR3 protein is CASSRDTGVLNQPQHF. The CDR3 region has the DNA TGTGCCAGCAGCCGCGATACCGGGGTTTTAAATCAGCCCCAGCATTTT.

This clone was detected a few times. The chain couples TRBV5-1 to TRBJ1-1; the match to TRBD1 covers 7 bases. V lost 4 bases and J lost 5; bases outside the gene matches: 8. The CDR3 has 14 amino acids. Per the germline V gene, CDR1 is SGHRS and CDR2 is YFSETQ. The CDR3 sequence is CASSPTTGLTEAFF. The CDR3 coding sequence is TGCGCCAGCAGCCCGACGACAGGGCTGACTGAAGCTTTCTTT.

This rearrangement joins TRBV6-1 to TRBJ2-7, with D unclear. The CDR3 is made up of 14 amino acids. V lost 1 base and J 7 bases, leaving 14 bases between the germline ends. CDR1 is MNHNS, CDR2 SASEGT, per germline. CDR3 in DNA: TGTGCCAGCAGTGAAGGGCGGTTCGTGGGTGAGCAGTACTTC. This encodes CASSEGRFVGEQYF.

The rearrangement links TRBV7-9 to TRBJ1-5; 7 bases line up with TRBD1. Looked up from germline, CDR1 is SEHNR and CDR2 is FQNEAQ (reference sequence). There are 14 residues in the CDR3. The V segment lost 5 bases and the J segment 1 base; nucleotides outside the gene matches: 2. Written as DNA, the CDR3 is TGTGCCAGCAGCGACAGGGCGAGCAATCAGCCCCAGCATTTT. Its protein is CASSDRASNQPQHF. Looking up the rest from reference TRBV7-9 and TRBJ1-5 gives the full variable domain: DTGVSQNPRHKITKRGQNVTFRCDPISEHNRLYWYRQTLGQGPEFLTYFQNEAQLEKSRLLSDRFSAERPKGSFSTLEIQRTEQGDSAMYLCASSDRASNQPQHFGDGTRLSIL.

The genes are TRBV18 and TRBJ1-2, with D possibly TRBD1 on 5 matching bases. Trimming stripped 3 bases from V and 8 bases from J, with 19 bases between. Germline V lookup: CDR1 KGHSH, CDR2 LQKENI. This CDR3 contains 15 residues. The CDR3 here is CASSPSVSGLGGYTF. The DNA of the CDR3 is TGTGCCAGCTCACCCTCCGTATCAGGGTTGGGGGGCTACACCTTC.

The chain joins TRBV19 to TRBJ1-4; the match to TRBD1 covers 7 bases. Trimming at V came to 5 bases and at J to 8 bases, leaving 8 bases not matched to a gene. Germline values: CDR1 LNHDA, CDR2 SQIVND (reference sequence). The CDR3 length is 14 residues. The CDR3 bases are TGTGCCAGTAGTGACAGGGTGCGGGGCGAAAAACTGTTTTTT. Protein product: CASSDRVRGEKLFF.

The CDR3 region is CASSVPAGFYGYTF. CDR3 coding DNA: TGTGCCAGCAGTGTCCCTGCAGGGTTCTATGGCTACACCTTC. The gene calls are TRBV5-4 and TRBJ1-2, with a tentative D call TRBD1 (5 bases). The CDR3 is 14 residues long. V was trimmed by 5 bases and J by 4 bases, leaving 15 bases between them. Germline V gives CDR1 SGHNT, CDR2 YYREEE (reference sequence).

A few counts support this clone. The chain employs TRBV19 and TRBJ2-7, with D possibly TRBD1 on 6 matching bases. V gave up 5 bases and J gave up 0 bases, with 14 bases separating them. Germline loops: CDR1 LNHDA, CDR2 SQIVND (reference sequence). The CDR3 runs to 15 residues. CDR3 nucleotides: TGTGCCAGTAGTCGACAGGCTCACACCTCCTACGAGCAGTACTTC. It translates to CASSRQAHTSYEQYF.

This clone appeared once. V is TRBV7-8 and J is TRBJ2-3; 16 nucleotides line up with TRBD2. Germline CDR1 reads SGHVS; CDR2 reads FQNEAQ. With 3 bases clipped from V and 4 bases from J, the junction kept 10 bases outside the gene matches. The CDR3 sequence is 19 residues long. The CDR3 region is CASSFSRGLAGGPADTQYF. The CDR3 region has the DNA TGTGCCAGCAGCTTCTCGCGGGGACTAGCGGGAGGGCCGGCAGATACGCAGTATTTT.

V and J are TRBV7-2 and TRBJ2-3; TRBD2 matches 12 bases. V shed 4 bases and J 5 bases; nucleotides not matched to a gene: 13. The CDR3 spans 18 residues. Germline CDR1 is SGHTA and CDR2 is FQGNSA. DNA for the CDR3: TGTGCCAGCAGCTCCCGATATGGAGGACTAGCGGGGAGAGATACGCAGTATTTT. Translating gives CASSSRYGGLAGRDTQYF.

The CDR3 loop is CATRMNSGNSPLHF. Here the CDR3 DNA reads TGTGCCACCCGAATGAATTCCGGTAATTCACCCCTCCACTTT. This rearrangement joins TRBV6-1 to TRBJ1-6, with unresolved D. With 10 bases removed from V and 6 bases from J, the gap between germline ends came to 16 bases. This CDR3 is built from 14 residues. Germline CDR1 is MNHNS and CDR2 is SASEGT.

The chain is built from TRBV29-1 and TRBJ1-6; a possible D gene is TRBD1 (6 bases). From germline, CDR1 is SQVTM and CDR2 ANQGSEA. The V and J ends lost 7 bases and 8 bases respectively, with 15 bases between them. The CDR3 extends over 13 amino acids. CDR3: CSATQGWDSPLHF. Written as DNA, the CDR3 is TGCAGCGCCACACAGGGCTGGGATTCACCCCTCCACTTT.

This sequence joins TRBV2 and TRBJ1-2, with D tentatively TRBD1 (5 bases). Germline V gene sequence: CDR1 SNHLY, CDR2 FYNNEI. This CDR3 contains 13 residues. Trimming removed 7 bases at V and 0 bases at J, with 9 bases between. The CDR3 nucleotides are TGTGCCAGCACCGGACATTCTAACTATGGCTACACCTTC. It specifies CASTGHSNYGYTF.

V usage is TRBV19 and J usage is TRBJ2-1, with D possibly TRBD2 on 5 matching bases. Looked up from germline, CDR1 is LNHDA and CDR2 is SQIVND (reference sequence). V lost 7 bases to trimming and J lost 8 bases, with 18 bases between them. There are 14 residues in the CDR3. In DNA, the CDR3 is TGTGCCAGTACCCCTATACCGGGATTCCATGAGCAGTTCTTC. The encoded protein is CASTPIPGFHEQFF.

The chain links TRBV5-1 to TRBJ2-7, with TRBD1 identical over 11 bases. Germline V CDR1 and CDR2: SGHRS, YFSETQ. This CDR3 contains 22 residues. The V and J ends lost 0 bases and 6 bases, in that order; junction bases with no gene match: 26. The CDR3 here is CASSLAVYVELIKPGQGVEQYF. As DNA, the CDR3 is TGCGCCAGCAGCTTGGCCGTTTATGTCGAGTTGATTAAACCGGGACAGGGGGTCGAGCAGTACTTC.

This clone was observed a handful of times. The chain has TRBV15 and TRBJ1-5; TRBD1 agrees at 8 bases. CDR1 LNHNV and CDR2 YYDKDF come from the germline V gene (reference sequence). V was clipped by 0 bases and J by 3 bases; unmatched bases: 4. There are 16 residues in the CDR3. CDR3 nucleotide sequence: TGTGCCACCAGCAGAGATACCAGGGGGCCCAATCAGCCCCAGCATTTT. This translates into CATSRDTRGPNQPQHF.

This clone has only a few counts. This chain joins TRBV5-6 and TRBJ2-1; 7 bases fit TRBD2. The V gene end was trimmed by 3 bases and the J gene end by 7 bases; junction bases not matched to a gene: 1. This CDR3 contains 12 residues. The germline CDR1 and CDR2 sequences are SGHDT and YYEEEE. In nucleotides, the CDR3 is TGTGCCAGCAGCTGGGAGGGGAATGAGCAGTTCTTC. Translating it yields CASSWEGNEQFF.

The V gene is TRBV5-6, the J gene TRBJ2-3, with D maybe TRBD2 (5 bases). The CDR3 length is 15 residues. Germline CDR1 reads SGHDT; CDR2 reads YYEEEE. Trimming removed 4 bases from V and 0 bases from J, with 12 bases in between. The CDR3 DNA follows: TGTGCCAGCAGCGAGGGCCAATATAGCACAGATACGCAGTATTTT. It yields the protein CASSEGQYSTDTQYF.

The chain uses TRBV29-1 and TRBJ1-3; D remains ambiguous. The CDR3 is 14 amino acids. Germline V gives CDR1 SQVTM, CDR2 ANQGSEA. V was shortened by 4 bases and J by 0 bases, with 10 bases between the two germline ends. CDR3 region: CSVVEPSSGNTIYF. Written as DNA, the CDR3 is TGCAGCGTTGTGGAGCCTAGCTCTGGAAACACCATATATTTT.

In its sample, this clone was seen once. The chain employs TRBV6-1 and TRBJ1-1; D is uncertain. CDR3 length: 12 residues. Trimming cost V 8 bases and J 1 base, with 8 bases left between them. The germline gives CDR1 MNHNS, CDR2 SASEGT. Here the CDR3 DNA reads TGTGCCAGCGTACTAGGGAACACTGAAGCTTTCTTT. Its protein product is CASVLGNTEAFF.

The V call is TRBV6-5, the J call TRBJ1-1; 9 nucleotides line up with TRBD1. Trimming removed 8 bases from V and 11 bases from J; junction bases left unmatched: 9. The CDR3 totals 12 residues. From germline, CDR1 is MNHEY and CDR2 SVGAGI. The CDR3 is CASVETGGAAFF. Here the CDR3 DNA reads TGTGCCAGCGTAGAGACAGGGGGGGCGGCTTTCTTT.